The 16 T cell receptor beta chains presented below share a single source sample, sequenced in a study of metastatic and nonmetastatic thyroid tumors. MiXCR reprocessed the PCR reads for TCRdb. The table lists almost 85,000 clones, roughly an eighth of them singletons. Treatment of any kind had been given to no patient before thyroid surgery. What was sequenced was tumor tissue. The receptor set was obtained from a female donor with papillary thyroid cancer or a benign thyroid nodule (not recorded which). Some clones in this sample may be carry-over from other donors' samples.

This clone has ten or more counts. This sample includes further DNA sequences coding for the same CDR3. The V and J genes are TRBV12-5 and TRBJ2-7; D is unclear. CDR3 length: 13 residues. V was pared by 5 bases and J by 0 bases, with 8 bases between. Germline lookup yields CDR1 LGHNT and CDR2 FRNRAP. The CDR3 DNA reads TGTGCTAGTGGTCGGTGGGGCTCCTACGAGCAGTACTTC. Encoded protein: CASGRWGSYEQYF.

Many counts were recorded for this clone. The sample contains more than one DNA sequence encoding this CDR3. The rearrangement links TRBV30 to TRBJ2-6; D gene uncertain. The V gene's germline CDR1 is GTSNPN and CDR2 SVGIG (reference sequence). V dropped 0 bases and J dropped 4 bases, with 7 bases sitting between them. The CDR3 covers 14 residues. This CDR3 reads CAWSVGPGANVLTF. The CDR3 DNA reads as TGTGCCTGGAGTGTAGGTCCCGGGGCCAACGTCCTGACTTTC. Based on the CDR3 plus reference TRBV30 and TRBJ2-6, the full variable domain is SQTIHQWPATLVQPVGSPLSLECTVEGTSNPNLYWYRQAAGRGLQLLFYSVGIGQISSEVPQNLSASRPQDRQFILSSKKLLLSDSGFYLCAWSVGPGANVLTFGAGSRLTVL.

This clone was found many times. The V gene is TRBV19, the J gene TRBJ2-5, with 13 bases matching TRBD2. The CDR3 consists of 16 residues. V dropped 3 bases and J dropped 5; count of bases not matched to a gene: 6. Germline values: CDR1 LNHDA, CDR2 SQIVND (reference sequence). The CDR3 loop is CASSMGLAGSRETQYF. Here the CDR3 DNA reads TGTGCCAGTAGTATGGGACTAGCGGGGTCGAGGGAGACCCAGTACTTC.

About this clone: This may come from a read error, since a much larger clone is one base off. As DNA, the CDR3 is TGTGCCATCAGTGAGCGCTGGACGAACACCGGGGAGCTGTTTTTT. Its translation is CAISERWTNTGELFF. This sequence joins TRBV10-3 and TRBJ2-2; D gene uncertain. The germline gives CDR1 ENHRY, CDR2 SYGVKD. This CDR3 contains 15 residues. Trimming shortened V by 2 bases and J by 0 bases, and 7 bases separated the two germline ends.

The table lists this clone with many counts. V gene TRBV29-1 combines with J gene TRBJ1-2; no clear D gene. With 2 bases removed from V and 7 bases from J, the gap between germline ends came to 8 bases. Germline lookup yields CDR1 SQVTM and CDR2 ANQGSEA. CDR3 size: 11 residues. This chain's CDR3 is CSVERTGGYTF. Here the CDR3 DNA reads TGCAGCGTTGAACGGACTGGTGGCTACACCTTC.

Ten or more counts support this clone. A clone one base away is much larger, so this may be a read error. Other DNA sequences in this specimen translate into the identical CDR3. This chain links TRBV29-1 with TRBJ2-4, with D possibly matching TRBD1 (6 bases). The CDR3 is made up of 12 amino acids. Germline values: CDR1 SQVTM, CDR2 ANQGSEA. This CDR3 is CSVGIAGDIQYF. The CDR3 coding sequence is TGCAGCGTTGGGATCGCAGGGGACATTCAGTATTTC.

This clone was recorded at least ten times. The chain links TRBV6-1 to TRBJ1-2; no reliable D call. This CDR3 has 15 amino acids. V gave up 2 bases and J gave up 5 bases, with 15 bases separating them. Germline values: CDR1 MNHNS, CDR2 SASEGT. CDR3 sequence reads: CASSETPGIVYGYTF. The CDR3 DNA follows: TGTGCCAGCAGTGAAACTCCGGGAATTGTTTATGGCTACACCTTC.

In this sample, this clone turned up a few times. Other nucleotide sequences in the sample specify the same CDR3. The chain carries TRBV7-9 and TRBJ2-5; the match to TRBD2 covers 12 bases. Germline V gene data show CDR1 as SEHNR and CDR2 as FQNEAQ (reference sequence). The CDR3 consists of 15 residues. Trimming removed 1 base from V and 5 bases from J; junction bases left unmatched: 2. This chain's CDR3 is CASSLGLAGVETQYF. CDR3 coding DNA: TGTGCCAGCAGCTTAGGACTAGCGGGAGTGGAGACCCAGTACTTC.

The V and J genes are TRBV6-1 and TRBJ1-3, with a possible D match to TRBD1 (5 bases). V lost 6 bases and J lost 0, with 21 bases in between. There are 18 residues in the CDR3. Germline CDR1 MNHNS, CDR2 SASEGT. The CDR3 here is CASRDRYIGTRSGNTIYF. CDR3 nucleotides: TGTGCCAGCAGAGACCGGTACATCGGGACCCGCTCTGGAAACACCATATATTTT.

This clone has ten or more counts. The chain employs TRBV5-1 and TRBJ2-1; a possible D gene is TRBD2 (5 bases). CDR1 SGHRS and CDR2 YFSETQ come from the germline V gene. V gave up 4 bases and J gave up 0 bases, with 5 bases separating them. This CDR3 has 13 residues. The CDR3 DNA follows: TGCGCCAGCAGCCGGGGCTCCTACAATGAGCAGTTCTTC. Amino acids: CASSRGSYNEQFF.

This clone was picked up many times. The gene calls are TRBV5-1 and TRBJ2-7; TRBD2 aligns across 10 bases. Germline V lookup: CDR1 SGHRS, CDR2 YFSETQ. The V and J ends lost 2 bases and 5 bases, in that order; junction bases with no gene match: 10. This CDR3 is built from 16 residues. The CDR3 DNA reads TGCGCCAGCAGCTTAGCTCTAGCGGGAGTTGACAACGAGCAGTACTTC. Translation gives CASSLALAGVDNEQYF.

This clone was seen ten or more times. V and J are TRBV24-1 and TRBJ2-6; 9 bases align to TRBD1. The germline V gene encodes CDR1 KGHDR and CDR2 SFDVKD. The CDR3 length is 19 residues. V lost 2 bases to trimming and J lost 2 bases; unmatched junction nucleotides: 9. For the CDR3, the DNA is TGTGCCACCAGTGATTCCCCCGGGACAGGGACTGCTGGGGCCAACGTCCTGACTTTC. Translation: CATSDSPGTGTAGANVLTF.

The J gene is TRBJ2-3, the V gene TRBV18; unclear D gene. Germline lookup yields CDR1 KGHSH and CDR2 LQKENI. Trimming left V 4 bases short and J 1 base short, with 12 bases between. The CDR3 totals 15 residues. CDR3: CASSRTTVGTDTQYF. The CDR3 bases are TGTGCCAGCTCACGTACTACCGTTGGCACAGATACGCAGTATTTT.

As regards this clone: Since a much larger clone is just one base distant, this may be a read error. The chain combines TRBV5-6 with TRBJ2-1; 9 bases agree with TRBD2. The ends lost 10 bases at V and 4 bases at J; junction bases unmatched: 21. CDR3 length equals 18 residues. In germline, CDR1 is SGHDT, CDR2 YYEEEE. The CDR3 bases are TGTGCCGGCACCGCAGGGTGGGTAGCGGGAGTGGGTTACAATGAGCAGTTCTTC. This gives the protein CAGTAGWVAGVGYNEQFF.

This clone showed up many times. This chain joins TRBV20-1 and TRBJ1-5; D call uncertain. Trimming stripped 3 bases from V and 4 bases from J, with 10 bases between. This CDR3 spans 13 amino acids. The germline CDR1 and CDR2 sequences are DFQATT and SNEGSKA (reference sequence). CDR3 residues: CSASVDGNQPQHF. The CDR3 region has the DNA TGCAGTGCTAGCGTGGACGGGAATCAGCCCCAGCATTTT.

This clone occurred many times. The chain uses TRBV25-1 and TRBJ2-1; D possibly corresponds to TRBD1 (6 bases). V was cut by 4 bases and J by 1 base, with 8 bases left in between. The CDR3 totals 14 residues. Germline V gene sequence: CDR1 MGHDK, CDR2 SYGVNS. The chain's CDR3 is CASSAQGSYNEQFF. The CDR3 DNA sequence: TGTGCCAGCAGTGCACAGGGTTCCTACAATGAGCAGTTCTTC.